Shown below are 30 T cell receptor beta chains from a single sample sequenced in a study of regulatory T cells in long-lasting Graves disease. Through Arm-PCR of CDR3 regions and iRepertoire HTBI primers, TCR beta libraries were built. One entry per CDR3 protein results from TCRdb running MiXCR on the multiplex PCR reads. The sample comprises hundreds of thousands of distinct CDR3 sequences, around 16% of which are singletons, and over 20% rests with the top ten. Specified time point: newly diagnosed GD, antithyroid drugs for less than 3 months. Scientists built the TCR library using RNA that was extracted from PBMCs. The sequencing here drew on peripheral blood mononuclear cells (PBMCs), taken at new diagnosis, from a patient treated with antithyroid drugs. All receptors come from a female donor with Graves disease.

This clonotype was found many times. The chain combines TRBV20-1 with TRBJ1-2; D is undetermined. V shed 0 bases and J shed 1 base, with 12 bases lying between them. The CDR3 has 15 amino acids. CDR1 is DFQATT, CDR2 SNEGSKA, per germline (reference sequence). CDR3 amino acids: CSARDSADYNYGYTF. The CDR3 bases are TGCAGTGCTAGAGATTCGGCAGATTATAACTATGGCTACACCTTC.

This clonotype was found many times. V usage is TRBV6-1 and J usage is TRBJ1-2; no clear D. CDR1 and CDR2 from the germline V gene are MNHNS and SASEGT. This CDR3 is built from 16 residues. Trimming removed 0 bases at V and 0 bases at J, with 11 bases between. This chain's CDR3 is CASSEAYQNSNYGYTF. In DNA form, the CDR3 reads TGTGCCAGCAGTGAAGCATATCAGAACTCTAACTATGGCTACACCTTC.

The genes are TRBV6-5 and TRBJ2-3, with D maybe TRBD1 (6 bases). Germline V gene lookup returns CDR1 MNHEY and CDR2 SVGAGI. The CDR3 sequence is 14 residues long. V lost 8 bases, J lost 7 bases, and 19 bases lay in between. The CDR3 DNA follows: TGTGCCAGCGGTTCTTACAGGGATTCAAATACGCAGTATTTT. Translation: CASGSYRDSNTQYF.

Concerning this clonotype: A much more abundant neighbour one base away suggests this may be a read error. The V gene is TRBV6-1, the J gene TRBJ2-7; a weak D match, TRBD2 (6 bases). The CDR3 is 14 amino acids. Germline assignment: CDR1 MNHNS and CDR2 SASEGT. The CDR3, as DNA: TGCGCCAGCAGAGGCGTGGCGGGGCCCTACGAGCAGTACTTC. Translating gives CASRGVAGPYEQYF.

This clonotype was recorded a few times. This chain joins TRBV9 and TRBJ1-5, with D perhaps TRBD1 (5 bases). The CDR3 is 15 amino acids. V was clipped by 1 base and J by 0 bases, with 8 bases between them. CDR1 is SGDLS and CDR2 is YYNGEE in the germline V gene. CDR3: CASSVTGDSNQPQHF. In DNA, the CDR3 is TGTGCCAGCAGCGTAACAGGAGATAGCAATCAGCCCCAGCATTTT.

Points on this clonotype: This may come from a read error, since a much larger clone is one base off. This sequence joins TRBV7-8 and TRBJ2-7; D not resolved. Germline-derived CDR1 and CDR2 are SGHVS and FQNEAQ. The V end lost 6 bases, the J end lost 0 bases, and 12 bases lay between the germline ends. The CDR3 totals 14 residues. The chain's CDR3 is CASRSSSSSYEQYF. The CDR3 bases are TGTGCCAGCAGGTCAAGCAGTAGCTCCTACGAGCAGTACTTC.

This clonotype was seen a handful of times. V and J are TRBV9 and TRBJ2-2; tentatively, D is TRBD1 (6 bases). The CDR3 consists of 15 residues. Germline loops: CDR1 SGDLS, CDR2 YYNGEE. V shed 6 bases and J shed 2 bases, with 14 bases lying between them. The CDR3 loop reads CASNPGQTNTGELFF. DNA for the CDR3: TGTGCCAGCAACCCGGGACAAACAAACACCGGGGAGCTGTTTTTT.

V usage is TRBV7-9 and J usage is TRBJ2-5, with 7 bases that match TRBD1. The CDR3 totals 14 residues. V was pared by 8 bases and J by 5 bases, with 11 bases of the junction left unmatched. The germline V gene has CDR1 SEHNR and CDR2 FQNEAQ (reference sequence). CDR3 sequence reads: CASGPGQTGETQYF. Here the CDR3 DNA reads TGTGCCAGCGGCCCCGGCCAGACAGGGGAGACCCAGTACTTC.

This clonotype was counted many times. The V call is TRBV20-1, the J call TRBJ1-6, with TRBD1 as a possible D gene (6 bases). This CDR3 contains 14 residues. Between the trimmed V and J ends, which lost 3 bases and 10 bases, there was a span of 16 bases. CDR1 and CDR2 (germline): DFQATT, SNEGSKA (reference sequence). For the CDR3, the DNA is TGCAGTGCTAGTATCAGGGGCTTTCGGTCACCCCTCCACTTT. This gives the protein CSASIRGFRSPLHF.

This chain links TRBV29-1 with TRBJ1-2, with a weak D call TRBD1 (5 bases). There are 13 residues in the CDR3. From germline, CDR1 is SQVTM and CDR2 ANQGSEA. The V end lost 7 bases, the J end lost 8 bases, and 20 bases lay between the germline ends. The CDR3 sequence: CSEEGVMGDGYTF. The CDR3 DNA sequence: TGCAGCGAAGAAGGGGTAATGGGGGACGGCTACACCTTC.

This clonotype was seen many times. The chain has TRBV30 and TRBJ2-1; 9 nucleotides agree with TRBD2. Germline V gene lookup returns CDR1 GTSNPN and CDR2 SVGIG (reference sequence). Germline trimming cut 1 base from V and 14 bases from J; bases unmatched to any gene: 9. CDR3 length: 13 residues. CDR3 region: CAWSDTVAGEEFF. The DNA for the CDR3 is TGTGCCTGGAGTGATACGGTAGCGGGAGAAGAGTTCTTC.

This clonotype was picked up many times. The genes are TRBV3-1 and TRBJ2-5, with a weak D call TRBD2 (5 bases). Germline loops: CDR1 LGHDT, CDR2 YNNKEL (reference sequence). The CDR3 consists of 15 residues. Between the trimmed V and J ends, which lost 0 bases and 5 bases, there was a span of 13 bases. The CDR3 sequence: CASSQDVRGSETQYF. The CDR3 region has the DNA TGTGCCAGCAGCCAAGATGTCCGGGGATCGGAGACCCAGTACTTC.

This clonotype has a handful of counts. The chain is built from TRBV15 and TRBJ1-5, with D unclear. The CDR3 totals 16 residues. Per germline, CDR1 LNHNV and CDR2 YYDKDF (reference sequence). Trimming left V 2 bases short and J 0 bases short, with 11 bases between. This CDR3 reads CATSRRSVTSNQPQHF. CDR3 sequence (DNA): TGTGCCACCAGCAGACGGTCGGTAACTAGCAATCAGCCCCAGCATTTT. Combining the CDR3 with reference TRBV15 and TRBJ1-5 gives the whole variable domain DAMVIQNPRYQVTQFGKPVTLSCSQTLNHNVMYWYQQKSSQAPKLLFHYYDKDFNNEADTPDNFQSRRPNTSFCFLDIRSPGLGDTAMYLCATSRRSVTSNQPQHFGDGTRLSIL.

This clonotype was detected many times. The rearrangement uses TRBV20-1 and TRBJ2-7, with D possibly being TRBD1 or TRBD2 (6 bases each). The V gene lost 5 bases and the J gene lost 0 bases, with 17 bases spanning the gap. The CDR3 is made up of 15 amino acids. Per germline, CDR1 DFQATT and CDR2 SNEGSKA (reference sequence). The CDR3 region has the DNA TGCAGTGCTCGTTTTACAGGGAGGAGCTCCTACGAGCAGTACTTC. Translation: CSARFTGRSSYEQYF.

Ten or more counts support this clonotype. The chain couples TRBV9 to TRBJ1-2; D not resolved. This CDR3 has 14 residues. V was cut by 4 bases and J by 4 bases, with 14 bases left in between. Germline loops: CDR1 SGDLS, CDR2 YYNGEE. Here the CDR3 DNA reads TGTGCCAGCAGCACCCCCGCTTCCCTCTATGGCTACACCTTC. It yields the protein CASSTPASLYGYTF.

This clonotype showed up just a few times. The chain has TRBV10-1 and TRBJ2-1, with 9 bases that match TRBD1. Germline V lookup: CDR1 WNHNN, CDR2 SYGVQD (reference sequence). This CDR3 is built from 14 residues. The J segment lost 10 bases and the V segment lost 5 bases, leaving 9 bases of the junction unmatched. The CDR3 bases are TGCGCCAGCAGTAGCGGGACAGGGAATAGGGAGCAGTTCTTC. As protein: CASSSGTGNREQFF.

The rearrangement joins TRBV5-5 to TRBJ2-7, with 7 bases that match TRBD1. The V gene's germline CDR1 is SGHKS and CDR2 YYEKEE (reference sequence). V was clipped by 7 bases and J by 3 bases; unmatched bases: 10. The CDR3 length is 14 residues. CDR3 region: CASAAQGLVYEQYF. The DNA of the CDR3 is TGTGCCAGCGCCGCACAGGGGCTTGTCTACGAGCAGTACTTC.

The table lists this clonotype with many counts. In DNA, the CDR3 is TGTGCCAGCAGTGAGGGGGGCAGGTTGAGGGATGAGCAGTTCTTC. Its protein product is CASSEGGRLRDEQFF. V gene TRBV2 combines with J gene TRBJ2-1; D may correspond to TRBD1 or TRBD2 (6 bases each). The CDR3 is 15 amino acids. Germline V gives CDR1 SNHLY, CDR2 FYNNEI. Trimming took off 3 bases at V and 8 bases at J, with 17 bases between the two ends. The full variable domain, rest sourced from reference TRBV2 and TRBJ2-1, is EPEVTQTPSHQVTQMGQEVILRCVPISNHLYFYWYRQILGQKVEFLVSFYNNEISEKSEIFDDQFSVERPDGSNFTLKIRSTKLEDSAMYFCASSEGGRLRDEQFFGPGTRLTVL.

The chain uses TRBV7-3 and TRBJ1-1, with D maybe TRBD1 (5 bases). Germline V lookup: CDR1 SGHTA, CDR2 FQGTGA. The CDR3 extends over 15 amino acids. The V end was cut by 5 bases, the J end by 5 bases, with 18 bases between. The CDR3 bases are TGTGCCAGCAGCCCGATGCTGGGGGACGGGACTGAAGCTTTCTTT. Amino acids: CASSPMLGDGTEAFF.

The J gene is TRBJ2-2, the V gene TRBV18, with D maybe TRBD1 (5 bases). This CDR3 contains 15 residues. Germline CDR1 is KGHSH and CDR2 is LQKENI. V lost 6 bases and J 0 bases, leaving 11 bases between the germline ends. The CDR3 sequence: CASSQGSTNTGELFF. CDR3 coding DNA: TGTGCCAGCTCTCAGGGCTCGACGAACACCGGGGAGCTGTTTTTT.

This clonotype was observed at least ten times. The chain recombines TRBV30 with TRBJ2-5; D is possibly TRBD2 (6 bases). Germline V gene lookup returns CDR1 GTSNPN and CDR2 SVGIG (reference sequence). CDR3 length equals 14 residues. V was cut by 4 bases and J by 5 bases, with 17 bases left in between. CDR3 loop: CAWNLGGGGETQYF. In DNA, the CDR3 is TGTGCCTGGAACCTAGGAGGTGGGGGGGAGACCCAGTACTTC.

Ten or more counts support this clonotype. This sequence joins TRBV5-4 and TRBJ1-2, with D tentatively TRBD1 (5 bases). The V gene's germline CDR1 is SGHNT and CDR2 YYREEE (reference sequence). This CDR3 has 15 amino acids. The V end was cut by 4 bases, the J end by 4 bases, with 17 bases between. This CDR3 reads CASSPLGRVTYGYTF. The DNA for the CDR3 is TGTGCCAGCAGCCCGCTCGGCAGGGTGACCTATGGCTACACCTTC.

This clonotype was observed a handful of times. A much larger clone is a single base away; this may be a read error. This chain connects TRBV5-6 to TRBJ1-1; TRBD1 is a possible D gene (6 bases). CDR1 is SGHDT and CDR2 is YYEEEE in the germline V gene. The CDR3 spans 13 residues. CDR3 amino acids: CASGLGASQEAFF. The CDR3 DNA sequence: TGTGCCAGCGGCTTGGGGGCGTCGCAGGAAGCTTTCTTT.

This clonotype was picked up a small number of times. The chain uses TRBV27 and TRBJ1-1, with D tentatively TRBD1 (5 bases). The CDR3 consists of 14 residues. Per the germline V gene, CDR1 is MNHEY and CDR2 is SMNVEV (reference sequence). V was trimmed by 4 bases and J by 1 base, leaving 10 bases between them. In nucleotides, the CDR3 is TGTGCCAGCAGTTCGGGGGGTGCGAACACTGAAGCTTTCTTT. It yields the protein CASSSGGANTEAFF.

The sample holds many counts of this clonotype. The CDR3 sequence is CAISESTSGRAGTDTQYF. Here the CDR3 DNA reads TGTGCCATCAGTGAGTCGACTAGCGGGAGGGCCGGCACAGATACGCAGTATTTT. The rearrangement uses TRBV10-3 and TRBJ2-3, with 14 bases fitting TRBD2. V was clipped by 0 bases and J by 1 base; unmatched bases: 3. The germline V gene encodes CDR1 ENHRY and CDR2 SYGVKD. The CDR3 runs to 18 residues.

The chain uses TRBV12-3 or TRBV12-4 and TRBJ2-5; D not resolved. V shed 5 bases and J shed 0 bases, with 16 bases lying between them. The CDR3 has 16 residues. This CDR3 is CASSPPLRQDQETQYF. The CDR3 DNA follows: TGTGCCAGCAGTCCCCCCCTGAGGCAAGACCAAGAGACCCAGTACTTC.

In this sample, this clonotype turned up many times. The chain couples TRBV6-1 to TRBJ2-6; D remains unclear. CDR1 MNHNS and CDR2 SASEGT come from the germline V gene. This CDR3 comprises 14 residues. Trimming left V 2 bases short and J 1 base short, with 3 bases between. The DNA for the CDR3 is TGTGCCAGCAGTGAAAGTTCTGGGGCCAACGTCCTGACTTTC. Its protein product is CASSESSGANVLTF.

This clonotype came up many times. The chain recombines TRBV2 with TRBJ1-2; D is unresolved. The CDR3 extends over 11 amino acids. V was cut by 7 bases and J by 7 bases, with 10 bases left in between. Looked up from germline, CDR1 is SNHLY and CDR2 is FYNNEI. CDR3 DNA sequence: TGTGCCAGCACCAATTTTGGTGGCTACACCTTC. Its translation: CASTNFGGYTF.

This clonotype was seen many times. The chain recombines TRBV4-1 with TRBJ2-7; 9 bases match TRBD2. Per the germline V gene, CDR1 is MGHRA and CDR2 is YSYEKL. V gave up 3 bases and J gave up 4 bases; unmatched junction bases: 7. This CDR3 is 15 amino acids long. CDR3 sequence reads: CASSQPLAGRYEQYF. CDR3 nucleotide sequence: TGCGCCAGCAGCCAGCCCCTAGCGGGGCGGTACGAGCAGTACTTC.

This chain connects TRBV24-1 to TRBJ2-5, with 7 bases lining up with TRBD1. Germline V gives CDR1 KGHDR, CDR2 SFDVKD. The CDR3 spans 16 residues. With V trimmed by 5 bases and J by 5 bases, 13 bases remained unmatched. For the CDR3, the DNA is TGTGCCACCAGTGTCCCGATAGGGGGCGCAAGGGAGACCCAGTACTTC. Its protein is CATSVPIGGARETQYF.